Shown below are 20 T cell receptor beta chains from a single sample sequenced in a study of T cells after posttransplantation cyclophosphamide. Control samples came 1 year after myeloablative marrow transplants with methotrexate plus calcineurin inhibitor. Measured with immunoSEQ multiplex PCR; TCRdb has only the in-frame clones, and not every one. The table records roughly 24,000 clones, 80% to 90% of them present only once. This specimen was PBMCs, taken after an allogeneic stem cell transplant with a calcineurin inhibitor and methotrexate. The receptor source for this set is a female patient aged 45-60 years who received an allogeneic stem cell transplant from an unrelated donor, was CMV-positive, and had chronic GVHD only. A share of the T cells may be of graft donor origin.

V is TRBV5-1 and J is TRBJ2-1; maybe TRBD2 (6 bases). The CDR3 is made up of 15 amino acids. CDR1 is SGHRS, CDR2 YFSETQ, per germline. The germline V and J ends were trimmed by 7 bases and 8 bases, with 22 bases remaining between them. Here the CDR3 reads CASQERGRLIHEQFF. The CDR3 DNA is TGCGCCAGCCAAGAACGAGGGAGGCTCATACATGAGCAGTTCTTC.

The genes are TRBV6-6 and TRBJ2-3; D might be TRBD2 (5 bases). V lost 2 bases and J 5 bases, leaving 8 bases between the germline ends. CDR3 length: 13 residues. CDR1 is MNHNY, CDR2 SVGAGI, per germline (reference sequence). Here the CDR3 DNA reads TGTGCCAGCAGTTACCCTAGCCGAGATACGCAGTATTTT. Translation gives CASSYPSRDTQYF.

The chain links TRBV5-4 to TRBJ1-2; D is ambiguous. Germline V gene lookup returns CDR1 SGHNT and CDR2 YYREEE (reference sequence). The CDR3 runs 14 residues. Trimming took 4 bases from V and 2 from J, leaving 12 bases between them. The CDR3 region is CASSIGLLNYGYTF. The CDR3 nucleotides read TGTGCCAGCAGCATCGGACTGCTCAACTATGGCTACACCTTC.

This clone has just one count. This chain links TRBV19 with TRBJ1-5, with 8 bases fitting TRBD1. Germline assignment: CDR1 LNHDA and CDR2 SQIVND (reference sequence). This CDR3 has 16 residues. V trimming: 5 bases; J trimming: 1 base; junction bases outside the gene matches: 7. CDR3 in DNA: TGTGCCAGTAGTCATCAGGGGGCTGGGAGCAATCAGCCCCAGCATTTT. It codes for CASSHQGAGSNQPQHF.

The CDR3 is CATSRVQGWGNQPQHF. The CDR3 DNA is TGTGCCACCAGCAGAGTTCAGGGCTGGGGCAATCAGCCCCAGCATTTT. The J gene is TRBJ1-5, the V gene TRBV15; D might be TRBD1 (5 bases). CDR3 length equals 16 residues. Trimming cost V 1 base and J 2 bases, with 12 bases left between them. Germline loops: CDR1 LNHNV, CDR2 YYDKDF (reference sequence).

The chain uses TRBV2 and TRBJ1-5; 10 positions match TRBD1. This CDR3 has 16 residues. The germline CDR1 and CDR2 sequences are SNHLY and FYNNEI. The trim removed 4 bases at V and 7 bases at J, leaving 10 bases unmatched. CDR3 nucleotide sequence: TGTGCCAGCAGTGTGTTCCCGGGACAGGGGATGCAGCCCCAGCATTTT. Amino acid sequence: CASSVFPGQGMQPQHF.

The rearrangement uses TRBV28 and TRBJ2-5; 9 bases line up with TRBD1. Looked up from germline, CDR1 is MDHEN and CDR2 is SYDVKM. Trimming removed 2 bases from V and 4 bases from J; junction bases left unmatched: 11. The CDR3 is 17 amino acids. CDR3 in amino acids: CASSLRPRQGEGETQYF. CDR3 DNA sequence: TGTGCCAGCAGTTTACGCCCGAGACAGGGGGAAGGAGAGACCCAGTACTTC.

This chain joins TRBV7-6 and TRBJ1-2; 8 bases are shared with TRBD1. Germline values: CDR1 SGHVS, CDR2 FNYEAQ. With 5 bases clipped from V and 4 bases from J, the junction kept 9 bases outside the gene matches. The CDR3 is 15 amino acids. CDR3 residues: CASSPRQGPVYGYTF. Written as DNA, the CDR3 is TGTGCCAGCAGCCCTCGACAGGGGCCAGTCTATGGCTACACCTTC.

CDR3 loop: CASSLSTGQGSATEAFF. The CDR3 coding sequence is TGTGCCAGCAGCTTGTCGACGGGACAGGGGTCCGCCACTGAAGCTTTCTTT. The V call is TRBV5-4, the J call TRBJ1-1; TRBD1 agrees at 10 bases. Germline V gene lookup returns CDR1 SGHNT and CDR2 YYREEE (reference sequence). This CDR3 is 17 amino acids long. The J segment lost 4 bases and the V segment lost 1 base, leaving 10 bases of the junction unmatched.

V and J are TRBV11-2 and TRBJ2-7; 12 bases agree with TRBD2. CDR3 length: 15 residues. The junction had 9 bases not matched to a gene; V was cut back by 6 bases and J by 6 bases. Germline-derived CDR1 and CDR2 are SGHAT and FQNNGV. CDR3 bases: TGTGCCAGCAGTTCAAGACTAGCGGGAGTGCGCGAGCAGTACTTC. Its protein is CASSSRLAGVREQYF.

The V call is TRBV14, the J call TRBJ2-2; 13 positions match TRBD2. This CDR3 contains 16 residues. CDR1 is SGHDN and CDR2 is FVKESK in the germline V gene. The junction had 6 bases not matched to a gene; V was cut back by 6 bases and J by 5 bases. This CDR3 is CASRRTSGSGTGELFF. DNA for the CDR3: TGTGCCAGCAGACGGACTAGCGGGAGCGGGACCGGGGAGCTGTTTTTT.

This chain uses TRBV10-3 with TRBJ2-1; 13 bases match TRBD2. The CDR3 has 15 amino acids. With V trimmed by 6 bases and J by 6 bases, 5 bases remained unmatched. Germline V CDR1 and CDR2: ENHRY, SYGVKD. CDR3 protein: CAISGGTSGTNEQFF. CDR3 coding DNA: TGTGCCATCAGCGGGGGGACTAGCGGGACCAATGAGCAGTTCTTC.

The chain combines TRBV9 with TRBJ2-7; 7 nucleotides agree with TRBD1. The CDR3 is 15 amino acids. J gave up 6 bases and V 0 bases, and 9 bases lay outside the gene matches. CDR1 is SGDLS and CDR2 is YYNGEE in the germline V gene. CDR3 amino acids: CASSVGPDRAGEQYF. The CDR3 DNA reads TGTGCCAGCAGCGTAGGCCCAGACAGGGCCGGCGAGCAGTACTTC.

This sequence joins TRBV28 and TRBJ1-5, with 7 bases that match TRBD1. The CDR3 runs to 18 residues. Looked up from germline, CDR1 is MDHEN and CDR2 is SYDVKM. V dropped 4 bases and J dropped 1; count of bases not matched to a gene: 13. Written as DNA, the CDR3 is TGTGCCAGCAGTTCCCCGACAGGGTTCTTGGGGAGCAATCAGCCCCAGCATTTT. This translates into CASSSPTGFLGSNQPQHF.

In DNA form, the CDR3 reads TGTGCCAGCAGCGTAGGACGGGACAGGGAATGGCGAGAGACCCAGTACTTC. Amino acids: CASSVGRDREWRETQYF. The rearrangement joins TRBV9 to TRBJ2-5, with 9 bases identical to TRBD1. V lost 0 bases, J lost 4 bases, and 10 bases stayed unmatched. The CDR3 has 17 residues. Germline lookup yields CDR1 SGDLS and CDR2 YYNGEE. The full variable domain, with the rest looked up from reference TRBV9 and TRBJ2-5, is DSGVTQTPKHLITATGQRVTLRCSPRSGDLSVYWYQQSLDQGLQFLIQYYNGEERAKGNILERFSAQQFPDLHSELNLSSLELGDSALYFCASSVGRDREWRETQYFGPGTRLLVL.

This clone has only one observation. The chain employs TRBV28 and TRBJ1-5; 9 bases map to TRBD1. After removal of 7 bases from V and 6 bases from J, the junction contained 10 bases not matched to a gene. CDR1 is MDHEN, CDR2 SYDVKM, per germline. The CDR3 contains 15 residues. CDR3: CASNSRGQGIQPQHF. The DNA of the CDR3 is TGTGCCAGCAACTCCCGGGGACAGGGTATTCAGCCCCAGCATTTT.

The chain couples TRBV30 to TRBJ2-1, with D perhaps matching TRBD1 (6 bases). V was clipped by 5 bases and J by 2 bases, with 13 bases between them. Looked up from germline, CDR1 is GTSNPN and CDR2 is SVGIG (reference sequence). The CDR3 covers 14 residues. The CDR3 bases are TGTGCCTGGGGGAACAGGGCTACCTACAATGAGCAGTTCTTC. Translating gives CAWGNRATYNEQFF.

This clone came up once. This rearrangement joins TRBV7-9 to TRBJ2-2; 7 bases agree with TRBD1. The J segment lost 1 base and the V segment lost 5 bases, leaving 4 bases of the junction unmatched. Germline CDR1 is SEHNR and CDR2 is FQNEAQ (reference sequence). The CDR3 has 15 residues. The CDR3 region is CASSPDRVNTGELFF. In nucleotides, the CDR3 is TGTGCCAGCAGCCCCGACAGGGTGAACACCGGGGAGCTGTTTTTT.

The chain carries TRBV30 and TRBJ2-5, with D unclear. Germline V gene sequence: CDR1 GTSNPN, CDR2 SVGIG (reference sequence). V lost 3 bases and J 5 bases, leaving 7 bases between the germline ends. The CDR3 has 11 amino acids. CDR3 nucleotide sequence: TGTGCCTGGAGCCCCCAGGAGACCCAGTACTTC. Protein sequence: CAWSPQETQYF.

Written as DNA, the CDR3 is TGTGCCAGTAAGGGGGCTGGGACCCAGTACTTC. It is translated as CASKGAGTQYF. The chain combines TRBV19 with TRBJ2-5, with 7 bases fitting TRBD1. The V segment lost 7 bases and the J segment 7 bases; nucleotides outside the gene matches: 3. The CDR3 length is 11 residues. The germline V gene encodes CDR1 LNHDA and CDR2 SQIVND (reference sequence). Full variable domain (outside the CDR3, taken from reference TRBV19 and TRBJ2-5): DGGITQSPKYLFRKEGQNVTLSCEQNLNHDAMYWYRQDPGQGLRLIYYSQIVNDFQKGDIAEGYSVSREKKESFPLTVTSAQKNPTAFYLCASKGAGTQYFGPGTRLLVL.